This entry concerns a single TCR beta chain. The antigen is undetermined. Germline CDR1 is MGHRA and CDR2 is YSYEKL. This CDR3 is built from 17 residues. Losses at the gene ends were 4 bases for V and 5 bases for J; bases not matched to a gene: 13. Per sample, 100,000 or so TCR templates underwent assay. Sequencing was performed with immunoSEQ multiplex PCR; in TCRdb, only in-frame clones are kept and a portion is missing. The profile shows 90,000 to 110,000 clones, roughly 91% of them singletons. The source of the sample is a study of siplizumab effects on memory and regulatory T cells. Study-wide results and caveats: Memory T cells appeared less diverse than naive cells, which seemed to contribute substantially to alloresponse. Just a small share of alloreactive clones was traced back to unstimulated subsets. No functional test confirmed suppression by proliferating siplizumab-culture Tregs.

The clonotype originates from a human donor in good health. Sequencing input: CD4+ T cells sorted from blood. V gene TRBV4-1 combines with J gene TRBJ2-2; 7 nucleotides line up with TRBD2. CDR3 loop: CASSPTDSGMRTGELFF. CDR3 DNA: TGCGCCAGCAGCCCCACCGACAGCGGGATGAGGACCGGGGAGCTGTTTTTT.